The 24 T cell receptor beta chains given below trace back to one sample, sequenced in a study of T cell responses to AZD1222 COVID-19 vaccine. Sequenced by immunoSEQ multiplex PCR; TCRdb stores in-frame clones only, minus some. The sample lists 50,000 to 65,000 clones; 80% to 95% were seen once. Sequenced material: peripheral blood, taken 28 days after the second dose of the MenACWY control vaccine. Source of these receptors: an adult who received the MenACWY meningococcal vaccine as a control.

This clone came up a few times. The genes are TRBV5-1 and TRBJ2-1, with 9 positions matching TRBD2. This CDR3 has 14 amino acids. CDR1 is SGHRS, CDR2 YFSETQ, per germline. Losses at the gene ends were 9 bases for V and 3 bases for J; bases not matched to a gene: 7. In nucleotides, the CDR3 is TGCGCCACCTCTGGCGGGAGGGTCTACAATGAGCAGTTCTTC. This sequence encodes CATSGGRVYNEQFF.

This chain connects TRBV30 to TRBJ1-2; D gene uncertain. Germline V CDR1 and CDR2: GTSNPN, SVGIG (reference sequence). The CDR3 consists of 16 residues. Trimming shortened V by 4 bases and J by 0 bases, and 18 bases separated the two germline ends. The CDR3 loop reads CAWTRQTVTTNYGYTF. The CDR3 nucleotides read TGTGCCTGGACAAGGCAGACGGTCACTACTAACTATGGCTACACCTTC.

The chain combines TRBV4-1 with TRBJ1-1; TRBD1 is a possible D gene (5 bases). Trimming took 4 bases from V and 1 from J, leaving 13 bases between them. This CDR3 is 15 amino acids long. Germline lookup yields CDR1 MGHRA and CDR2 YSYEKL. The CDR3 spells CASSLEGVRNTEAFF. As DNA, the CDR3 is TGCGCCAGCAGCCTCGAAGGGGTGAGGAACACTGAAGCTTTCTTT.

V and J are TRBV28 and TRBJ1-1, with D uncertain. CDR1 is MDHEN and CDR2 is SYDVKM in the germline V gene. CDR3 size: 14 residues. Trimming pared 1 base from V and 2 bases from J, leaving 8 bases between. Here the CDR3 reads CASSLLGPNTEAFF. The CDR3 region has the DNA TGTGCCAGCAGTTTATTGGGCCCTAACACTGAAGCTTTCTTT. Filled out from reference TRBV28 and TRBJ1-1, the complete variable domain reads DVKVTQSSRYLVKRTGEKVFLECVQDMDHENMFWYRQDPGLGLRLIYFSYDVKMKEKGDIPEGYSVSREKKERFSLILESASTNQTSMYLCASSLLGPNTEAFFGQGTRLTVV.

The J gene is TRBJ1-2, the V gene TRBV27, with 7 positions matching TRBD1. This CDR3 contains 14 residues. J was trimmed by 7 bases and V by 1 base; bases with no gene match: 6. Germline V gene sequence: CDR1 MNHEY, CDR2 SMNVEV (reference sequence). CDR3 protein: CASSLYTGVGGYTF. The CDR3 bases are TGTGCCAGCAGTTTATATACAGGGGTCGGTGGCTACACCTTC.

The chain uses TRBV7-3 and TRBJ2-3, with a tentative D call TRBD2 (6 bases). The germline CDR1 and CDR2 sequences are SGHTA and FQGTGA. The V gene lost 3 bases and the J gene lost 8 bases, with 12 bases spanning the gap. The CDR3 is 13 amino acids. As DNA, the CDR3 is TGTGCCAGCAGCTTGGAGGGCCATTCTACGCAGTATTTT. It yields the protein CASSLEGHSTQYF. The full variable domain, in which reference TRBV7-3 and TRBJ2-3 provide the parts outside the CDR3, is GAGVSQTPSNKVTEKGKYVELRCDPISGHTALYWYRQSLGQGPEFLIYFQGTGAADDSGLPNDRFFAVRPEGSVSTLKIQRTERGDSAVYLCASSLEGHSTQYFGPGTRLTVL.

The chain couples TRBV18 to TRBJ2-3; possible D gene TRBD1, 5 bases. The CDR3 extends over 14 amino acids. Trimming removed 4 bases from V and 5 bases from J, with 13 bases in between. Germline V lookup: CDR1 KGHSH, CDR2 LQKENI. CDR3 DNA sequence: TGTGCCAGCTCACAGGGCAGGGAAAGAGATACGCAGTATTTT. Its translation: CASSQGRERDTQYF.

This chain uses TRBV2 with TRBJ2-6; 9 nucleotides align to TRBD2. The germline V gene has CDR1 SNHLY and CDR2 FYNNEI. Trimming at V came to 6 bases and at J to 0 bases, leaving 12 bases not matched to a gene. There are 19 residues in the CDR3. In DNA, the CDR3 is TGTGCCAGCAGGGATGCGGGGGGGACTGGAGTCTCTGGGGCCAACGTCCTGACTTTC. It translates to CASRDAGGTGVSGANVLTF.

The rearrangement uses TRBV7-9 and TRBJ1-5, with TRBD1 as a possible D gene (5 bases). Trimming took 1 base from V and 4 from J, leaving 11 bases between them. The CDR3 has 15 amino acids. The germline V gene encodes CDR1 SEHNR and CDR2 FQNEAQ (reference sequence). CDR3 bases: TGTGCCAGCAGCTTAGGCGGGACCATAAATCAGCCCCAGCATTTT. It yields the protein CASSLGGTINQPQHF.

The chain has TRBV6-5 and TRBJ1-4; maybe TRBD1 (6 bases). CDR3 length: 13 residues. CDR1 is MNHEY, CDR2 SVGAGI, per germline. V was clipped by 5 bases and J by 8 bases, with 12 bases between them. CDR3: CASSSRGGEKLFF. The CDR3 bases are TGTGCCAGCAGTAGCAGGGGTGGAGAAAAACTGTTTTTT.

This clone has a handful of counts. The rearrangement joins TRBV7-9 to TRBJ2-7; 9 nucleotides line up with TRBD2. CDR1 SEHNR and CDR2 FQNEAQ come from the germline V gene (reference sequence). The V and J ends lost 5 bases and 2 bases, in that order; junction bases with no gene match: 7. This CDR3 spans 15 amino acids. The CDR3 region has the DNA TGTGCCAGCAGCCAAGCGGGAGGTGTCCCCTACGAGCAGTACTTC. Protein product: CASSQAGGVPYEQYF. Together with reference TRBV7-9 and TRBJ2-7, the CDR3 gives the full variable domain: DTGVSQNPRHKITKRGQNVTFRCDPISEHNRLYWYRQTLGQGPEFLTYFQNEAQLEKSRLLSDRFSAERPKGSFSTLEIQRTEQGDSAMYLCASSQAGGVPYEQYFGPGTRLTVT.

The chain recombines TRBV9 with TRBJ1-3; unclear D gene. This CDR3 is 14 amino acids long. Per the germline V gene, CDR1 is SGDLS and CDR2 is YYNGEE. V gave up 6 bases and J gave up 0 bases, with 10 bases separating them. CDR3 in DNA: TGTGCCAGCACAGGTACCCTCTCTGGAAACACCATATATTTT. Translated, it gives CASTGTLSGNTIYF.

The J gene is TRBJ2-5, the V gene TRBV5-3; a possible D gene is TRBD2 (7 bases). TRBV5-3 is an ORF; its function is uncertain. Trimming removed 4 bases from V and 3 bases from J, with 16 bases in between. This CDR3 has 15 amino acids. CDR3 sequence (DNA): TGTGCCAGAAGCGGGGGGGCCGGGACAAAAGAGACCCAGTACTTC. Translation gives CARSGGAGTKETQYF.

The rearrangement links TRBV7-8 to TRBJ1-1, with D maybe TRBD1 (6 bases). The germline gives CDR1 SGHVS, CDR2 FQNEAQ. CDR3 size: 15 residues. Trimming cost V 5 bases and J 0 bases, with 13 bases left between them. CDR3 sequence: CASSPRRTVNTEAFF. The CDR3 bases are TGTGCCAGCAGCCCCCGAAGGACAGTGAACACTGAAGCTTTCTTT. Together with reference TRBV7-8 and TRBJ1-1, the CDR3 gives the full variable domain: GAGVSQSPRYKVAKRGQDVALRCDPISGHVSLFWYQQALGQGPEFLTYFQNEAQLDKSGLPSDRFFAERPEGSVSTLKIQRTQQEDSAVYLCASSPRRTVNTEAFFGQGTRLTVV.

This clone appeared a single time. The J gene is TRBJ1-2, the V gene TRBV11-2; 7 nucleotides line up with TRBD1. The CDR3 extends over 16 amino acids. Germline CDR1 and CDR2: SGHAT and FQNNGV. Losses at the gene ends were 5 bases for V and 3 bases for J; bases not matched to a gene: 12. As DNA, the CDR3 is TGTGCCAGCAGCGGCCTAAAAGGGGGCGCTCACTATGGCTACACCTTC. This codes for CASSGLKGGAHYGYTF.

The chain links TRBV30 to TRBJ1-1, with D unresolved. The germline V gene encodes CDR1 GTSNPN and CDR2 SVGIG (reference sequence). The CDR3 consists of 11 residues. Trimming shortened V by 5 bases and J by 1 base, and 5 bases separated the two germline ends. CDR3: CAWGQNTEAFF. The CDR3 bases are TGTGCCTGGGGCCAGAACACTGAAGCTTTCTTT.

The rearrangement joins TRBV7-9 to TRBJ2-1; no clear D gene. CDR1 and CDR2 (germline): SEHNR, FQNEAQ (reference sequence). CDR3 length equals 14 residues. V was cut by 5 bases and J by 9 bases, with 17 bases left in between. CDR3: CASSPRNIDGEQFF. The CDR3 DNA is TGTGCCAGCAGCCCACGGAATATCGATGGTGAGCAGTTCTTC.

The V gene is TRBV3-1 (or the pseudogene TRBV3-2), the J gene TRBJ1-4; D gene unclear. CDR3 length: 12 residues. The germline V and J ends were trimmed by 5 bases and 12 bases, with 13 bases remaining between them. Per the germline V gene, CDR1 is LGHDT and CDR2 is YNNKEL (reference sequence). CDR3 sequence (DNA): TGTGCCAGCAGCAGGCTAGAGGATGAACTGTTTTTT. Protein product: CASSRLEDELFF.

This chain uses TRBV5-1 with TRBJ2-1; D is undetermined. Germline V gives CDR1 SGHRS, CDR2 YFSETQ. The CDR3 runs 13 residues. V gave up 0 bases and J gave up 12 bases, with 13 bases separating them. The CDR3 DNA is TGCGCCAGCAGCTTGGATCCCCCCCTCGGGCAGTTCTTC. Protein product: CASSLDPPLGQFF.

This chain connects TRBV21-1 to TRBJ1-5. TRBV21-1 is assigned pseudogene status. The CDR3 length is 16 residues. DNA for the CDR3: TGTGCCAGCAGCACCACTGAGGGGGGCGTGGTAGAGCCCCAGCATTTT. This encodes CASSTTEGGVVEPQHF.

The chain joins TRBV19 to TRBJ2-1, with D perhaps matching TRBD1 or TRBD2 (5 bases each). Trimming took 6 bases from V and 5 from J, leaving 11 bases between them. This CDR3 comprises 13 residues. Germline loops: CDR1 LNHDA, CDR2 SQIVND (reference sequence). The CDR3 loop is CASSLGRHNEQFF. The CDR3 bases are TGTGCCAGTAGCTTGGGACGGCACAATGAGCAGTTCTTC.

The V call is TRBV6-5, the J call TRBJ2-7, with 7 bases matching TRBD2. Losses at the gene ends were 5 bases for V and 6 bases for J; bases not matched to a gene: 4. The CDR3 sequence is 12 residues long. Germline values: CDR1 MNHEY, CDR2 SVGAGI. The CDR3, as DNA: TGTGCCAGCAGTAATGGCGGGGGCGAGCAGTACTTC. This translates into CASSNGGGEQYF.

The J gene is TRBJ1-2, the V gene TRBV30; D not certain. With 2 bases removed from V and 5 bases from J, the gap between germline ends came to 6 bases. Germline CDR1 GTSNPN, CDR2 SVGIG (reference sequence). The CDR3 is made up of 11 amino acids. The CDR3 reads CAWSFAYGYTF. DNA of the CDR3: TGTGCCTGGAGTTTTGCATATGGCTACACCTTC. The variable domain in full, with the rest retrieved from reference TRBV30 and TRBJ1-2, is SQTIHQWPATLVQPVGSPLSLECTVEGTSNPNLYWYRQAAGRGLQLLFYSVGIGQISSEVPQNLSASRPQDRQFILSSKKLLLSDSGFYLCAWSFAYGYTFGSGTRLTVV.

CDR3 sequence reads: CASRRTGRGHGYTF. The CDR3 DNA sequence: TGTGCCAGCAGACGGACAGGGAGGGGACATGGCTACACCTTC. J is TRBJ1-2 and V is TRBV6-5; TRBD1 aligns across 8 bases. The germline V gene has CDR1 MNHEY and CDR2 SVGAGI. V gave up 6 bases and J gave up 6 bases; unmatched junction bases: 9. CDR3 size: 14 residues.